The 6 T cell receptor beta chains reported below all come from one sample, sequenced in a study of blood T cell repertoires in COVID-19. Generated by immunoSEQ multiplex PCR, the TCRdb table keeps only in-frame clones and is missing some. The profile shows under 150,000 clones, approximately 87% of them singletons. Sequenced sample: peripheral blood. The receptors were gathered from a man aged 45-65 years with active COVID-19.

CDR3 sequence (DNA): TGTGCCAGTAATAAAACAGGGGGCTCTAGACGAACTAGCACAGATACGCAGTATTTT. Translation gives CASNKTGGSRRTSTDTQYF. The chain carries TRBV19 and TRBJ2-3, with 9 bases that match TRBD1. The trim removed 7 bases at V and 0 bases at J, leaving 17 bases unmatched. Germline-derived CDR1 and CDR2 are LNHDA and SQIVND (reference sequence). This CDR3 spans 19 amino acids. Full variable domain (missing parts from reference TRBV19 and TRBJ2-3): DGGITQSPKYLFRKEGQNVTLSCEQNLNHDAMYWYRQDPGQGLRLIYYSQIVNDFQKGDIAEGYSVSREKKESFPLTVTSAQKNPTAFYLCASNKTGGSRRTSTDTQYFGPGTRLTVL.

This clone was recorded once. The V and J genes are TRBV11-3 and TRBJ2-2; tentatively, D is TRBD2 (5 bases). V gave up 0 bases and J gave up 6 bases, with 5 bases separating them. The CDR3 runs to 13 residues. CDR1 and CDR2 (germline): SGHNT, YENEEA. The CDR3: CASSLEGAGELFF. Here the CDR3 DNA reads TGTGCCAGCAGCTTAGAGGGAGCCGGGGAGCTGTTTTTT.

This clone came up once. The genes are TRBV2 and TRBJ2-7; TRBD2 agrees at 7 bases. The CDR3 length is 15 residues. The germline CDR1 and CDR2 sequences are SNHLY and FYNNEI. V shed 3 bases, J shed 5 bases, and the junction held 10 bases outside the gene matches. CDR3 DNA: TGTGCCAGCAGTGATCCCGGACTAGTAACCCACGAGCAGTACTTC. It is translated as CASSDPGLVTHEQYF. The whole variable domain, remainder taken from reference TRBV2 and TRBJ2-7, is EPEVTQTPSHQVTQMGQEVILRCVPISNHLYFYWYRQILGQKVEFLVSFYNNEISEKSEIFDDQFSVERPDGSNFTLKIRSTKLEDSAMYFCASSDPGLVTHEQYFGPGTRLTVT.

The rearrangement links TRBV7-9 to TRBJ2-5; D is uncertain. Trimming shortened V by 3 bases and J by 9 bases, and 14 bases separated the two germline ends. Germline CDR1 reads SEHNR; CDR2 reads FQNEAQ (reference sequence). The CDR3 is 13 residues long. Written as DNA, the CDR3 is TGTGCCAGCAGCTTCTCCCTGAGTCGGGCCCAGTACTTC. This gives the protein CASSFSLSRAQYF.

The gene calls are TRBV9 and TRBJ1-1; 9 bases are a match to TRBD1. Germline assignment: CDR1 SGDLS and CDR2 YYNGEE. This CDR3 region has 13 residues. V lost 4 bases and J lost 11; bases outside the gene matches: 9. The CDR3 DNA reads as TGTGCCAGCAGCCCCGACGGGACAGGGCCGGCTTTCTTT. Amino acid sequence: CASSPDGTGPAFF. Together with reference TRBV9 and TRBJ1-1, the CDR3 gives the full variable domain: DSGVTQTPKHLITATGQRVTLRCSPRSGDLSVYWYQQSLDQGLQFLIQYYNGEERAKGNILERFSAQQFPDLHSELNLSSLELGDSALYFCASSPDGTGPAFFGQGTRLTVV.

The V and J genes are TRBV18 and TRBJ1-3; the match to TRBD1 covers 7 bases. The germline V gene encodes CDR1 KGHSH and CDR2 LQKENI. V was clipped by 5 bases and J by 0 bases; unmatched bases: 10. The CDR3 has 17 residues. The CDR3 is CASSKITGEGSGNTIYF. The CDR3 DNA reads TGTGCCAGCTCAAAAATCACAGGGGAAGGCTCTGGAAACACCATATATTTT.